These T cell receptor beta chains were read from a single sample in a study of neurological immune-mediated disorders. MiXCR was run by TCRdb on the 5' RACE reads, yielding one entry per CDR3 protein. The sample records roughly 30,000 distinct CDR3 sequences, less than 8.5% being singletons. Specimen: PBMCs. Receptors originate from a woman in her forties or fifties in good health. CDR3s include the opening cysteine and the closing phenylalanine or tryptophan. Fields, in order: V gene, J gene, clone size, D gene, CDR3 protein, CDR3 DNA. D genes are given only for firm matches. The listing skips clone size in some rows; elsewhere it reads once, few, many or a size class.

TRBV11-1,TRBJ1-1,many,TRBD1,CASSNGGQGMNTEAFF,TGTGCCAGCAGCAACGGGGGACAGGGTATGAACACTGAAGCTTTCTTT
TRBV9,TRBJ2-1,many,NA,CASSVTPTRVSDEQFF,TGTGCCAGCAGCGTAACCCCGACCAGGGTAAGCGATGAGCAGTTCTTC
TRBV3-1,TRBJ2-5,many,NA,CASSQTNGGQTQYF,TGTGCCAGCAGCCAGACCAACGGGGGACAGACCCAGTACTTC
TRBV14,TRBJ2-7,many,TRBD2,CASSQGLAGVSEQYF,TGTGCCAGCAGCCAGGGACTAGCGGGAGTTTCCGAGCAGTACTTC
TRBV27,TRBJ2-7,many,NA,CASSLSRVGNEQYF,TGTGCCAGCAGTTTAAGTCGCGTCGGGAACGAGCAGTACTTC
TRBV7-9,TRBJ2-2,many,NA,CASGAVPNTGELFF,TGTGCCAGCGGGGCAGTGCCGAACACCGGGGAGCTGTTTTTT
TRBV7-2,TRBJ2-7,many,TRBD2,CASSLWAGGPYEQYF,TGTGCCAGCAGCTTATGGGCGGGGGGGCCTTACGAGCAGTACTTC
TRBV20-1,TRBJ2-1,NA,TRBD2,CSARDLAGATYNEQFF,TGCAGTGCTAGAGATTTGGCGGGAGCGACCTACAATGAGCAGTTCTTC
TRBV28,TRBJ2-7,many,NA,CASSAKEQYF,TGTGCCAGCTCCGCGAAAGAGCAGTACTTC
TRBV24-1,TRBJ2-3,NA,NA,CATSDTGTDTQYF,TGTGCCACCAGTGATACAGGGACAGATACGCAGTATTTT
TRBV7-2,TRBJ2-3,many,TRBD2,CASSLVGSGGGVTDTQYF,TGTGCCAGCAGCTTAGTGGGTAGCGGGGGGGGGGTCACAGATACGCAGTATTTT
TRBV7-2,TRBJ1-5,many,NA,CASSLAGSGQPQHF,TGTGCCAGCAGCTTAGCGGGGTCGGGGCAGCCCCAGCATTTT
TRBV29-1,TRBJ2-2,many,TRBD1,CSAERRGLSGELFF,TGCAGCGCCGAGCGCAGGGGGCTTAGCGGGGAGCTGTTTTTT
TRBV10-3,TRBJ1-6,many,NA,CAIRGSNSPLHF,TGTGCCATCAGGGGGAGTAATTCACCCCTCCACTTT
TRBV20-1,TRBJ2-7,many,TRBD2,CSAQGGSGRSSYEQYF,TGCAGTGCTCAGGGCGGTAGCGGGAGGAGCTCCTACGAGCAGTACTTC
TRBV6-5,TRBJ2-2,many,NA,CASGGSGKSNTGELFF,TGTGCCAGCGGAGGATCGGGGAAGTCGAACACCGGGGAGCTGTTTTTT
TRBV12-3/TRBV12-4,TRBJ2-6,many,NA,CASSGVGTGANVLTF,TGTGCCAGCAGTGGGGTGGGGACTGGGGCCAACGTCCTGACTTTC